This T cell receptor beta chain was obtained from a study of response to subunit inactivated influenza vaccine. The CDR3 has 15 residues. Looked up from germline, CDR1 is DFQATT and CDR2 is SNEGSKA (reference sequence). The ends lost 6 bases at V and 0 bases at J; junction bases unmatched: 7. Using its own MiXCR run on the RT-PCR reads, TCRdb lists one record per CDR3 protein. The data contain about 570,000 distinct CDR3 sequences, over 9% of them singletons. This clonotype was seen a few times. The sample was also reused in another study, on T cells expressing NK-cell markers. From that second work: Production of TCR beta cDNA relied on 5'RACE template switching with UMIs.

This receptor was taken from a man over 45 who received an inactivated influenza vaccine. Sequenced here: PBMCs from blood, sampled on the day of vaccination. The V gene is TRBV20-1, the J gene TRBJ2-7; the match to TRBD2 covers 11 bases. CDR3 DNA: TGCAGTGCCCCCGCTAGCGGGAGGTCCTCCTACGAGCAGTACTTC. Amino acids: CSAPASGRSSYEQYF.